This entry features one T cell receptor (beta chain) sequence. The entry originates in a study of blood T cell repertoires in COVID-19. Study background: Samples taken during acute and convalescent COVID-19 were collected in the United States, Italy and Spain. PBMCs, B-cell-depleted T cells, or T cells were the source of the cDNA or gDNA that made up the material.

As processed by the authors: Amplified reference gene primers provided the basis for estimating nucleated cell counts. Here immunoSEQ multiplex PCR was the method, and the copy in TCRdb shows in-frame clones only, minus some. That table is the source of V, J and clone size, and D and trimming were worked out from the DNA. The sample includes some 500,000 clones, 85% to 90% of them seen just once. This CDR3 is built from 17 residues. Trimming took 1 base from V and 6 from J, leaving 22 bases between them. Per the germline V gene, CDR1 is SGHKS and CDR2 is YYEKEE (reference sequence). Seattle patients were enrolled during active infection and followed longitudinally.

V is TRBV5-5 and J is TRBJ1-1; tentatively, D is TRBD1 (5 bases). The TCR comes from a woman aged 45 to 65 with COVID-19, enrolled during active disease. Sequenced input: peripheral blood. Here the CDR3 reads CASSLNDRQFWVAEAFF. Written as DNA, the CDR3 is TGTGCCAGCAGCTTGAATGACCGACAGTTTTGGGTAGCTGAAGCTTTCTTT.